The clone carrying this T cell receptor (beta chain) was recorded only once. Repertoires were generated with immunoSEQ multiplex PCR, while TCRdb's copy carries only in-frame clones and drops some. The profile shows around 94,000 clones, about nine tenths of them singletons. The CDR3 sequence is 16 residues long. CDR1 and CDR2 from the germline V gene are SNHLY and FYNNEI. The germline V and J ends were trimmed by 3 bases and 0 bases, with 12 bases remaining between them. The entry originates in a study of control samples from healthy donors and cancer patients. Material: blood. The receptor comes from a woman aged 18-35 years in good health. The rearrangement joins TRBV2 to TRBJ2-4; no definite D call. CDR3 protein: CASSDGRIIAKNIQYF. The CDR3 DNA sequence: TGTGCCAGCAGTGATGGCAGAATAATAGCCAAAAACATTCAGTACTTC. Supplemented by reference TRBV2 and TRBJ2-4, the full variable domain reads EPEVTQTPSHQVTQMGQEVILRCVPISNHLYFYWYRQILGQKVEFLVSFYNNEISEKSEIFDDQFSVERPDGSNFTLKIRSTKLEDSAMYFCASSDGRIIAKNIQYFGAGTRLSVL.